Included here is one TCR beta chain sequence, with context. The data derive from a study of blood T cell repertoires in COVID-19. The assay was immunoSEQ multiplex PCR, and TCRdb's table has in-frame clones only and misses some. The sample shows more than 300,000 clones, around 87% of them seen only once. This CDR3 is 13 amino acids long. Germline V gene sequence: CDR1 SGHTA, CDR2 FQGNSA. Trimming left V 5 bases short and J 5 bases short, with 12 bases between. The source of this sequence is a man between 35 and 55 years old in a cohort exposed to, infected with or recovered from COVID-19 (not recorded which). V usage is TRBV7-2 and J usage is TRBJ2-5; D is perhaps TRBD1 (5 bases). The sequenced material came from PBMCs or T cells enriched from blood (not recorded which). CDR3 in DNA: TGTGCCAGCAGCACAGGACCGTGGGAGACCCAGTACTTC. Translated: CASSTGPWETQYF.